This TCR beta chain was observed in a study of CXCR3-negative and CXCR3-positive naive CD8 T cells. Study-wide findings and caveats: Hydrophobicity of TRB CDR3s was greater in CXCR3-positive naive cells than in CXCR3-negative naive cells.

As regards this clonotype: Its antigen is still unknown.

CDR1 MNHEY and CDR2 SMNVEV come from the germline V gene (reference sequence). CDR3 length: 11 residues. The authors prepared UMI-labeled TRB cDNA libraries by 5' RACE. From its re-call of the 5' RACE reads, TCRdb lists each CDR3 protein once, without DNA. Its table lists about 50,000 distinct CDR3 sequences. Sequenced sample: naive CXCR3+ CD8+ T cells from blood. This sample's subset: CD45RO-CCR7+CD27+CD95- naive CD8+ T cells expressing CXCR3 (TNR3+). V and J are TRBV27 and TRBJ1-1. This clonotype was obtained from a human donor in good health. Some clones in this sample may be carry-over from other donors' samples. Here the CDR3 reads CASTSTTEAFF.